Each of the 22 T cell receptor beta chains below was sequenced from the same sample in a study of cytomegalovirus exposure and HLA in healthy donors. This table comes from immunoSEQ multiplex PCR, and its TCRdb copy is limited to in-frame clones, with some not included. This sample has under 250,000 clones, with approximately 87% found just once. The material sequenced was PBMCs. The receptors stem from a woman between 18 and 30 years old in good health and CMV-seronegative.

J is TRBJ1-1 and V is TRBV5-6; 8 bases align to TRBD1. V shed 4 bases and J 11 bases; nucleotides not matched to a gene: 7. This CDR3 has 12 amino acids. Per germline, CDR1 SGHDT and CDR2 YYEEEE. For the CDR3, the DNA is TGTGCCAGCAGCATGGGACAGGTTGGGGCTTTCTTT. Its protein product is CASSMGQVGAFF.

The chain is built from TRBV13 and TRBJ1-4; D may be TRBD1 (5 bases). The germline V and J ends were trimmed by 4 bases and 8 bases, with 11 bases remaining between them. This CDR3 has 13 amino acids. The V gene's germline CDR1 is PRHDT and CDR2 FYEKMQ (reference sequence). CDR3 bases: TGTGCCAGCAGCTCGGGACGCGGCGAAAAACTGTTTTTT. Amino acid sequence: CASSSGRGEKLFF.

This chain uses TRBV2 with TRBJ2-1; 15 bases match TRBD2. Germline V lookup: CDR1 SNHLY, CDR2 FYNNEI. The V gene end was trimmed by 8 bases and the J gene end by 6 bases; junction bases not matched to a gene: 2. The CDR3 runs to 14 residues. This CDR3 reads CASGLAGGPNEQFF. The CDR3 nucleotides are TGTGCCAGCGGACTAGCGGGAGGGCCCAATGAGCAGTTCTTC.

This sequence joins TRBV20-1 and TRBJ2-2, with unresolved D. This CDR3 is 11 amino acids long. Germline values: CDR1 DFQATT, CDR2 SNEGSKA (reference sequence). V dropped 1 base and J dropped 7 bases, with 4 bases sitting between them. The CDR3 sequence: CSARGIGELFF. CDR3 DNA: TGCAGTGCTAGAGGGATCGGGGAGCTGTTTTTT.

This clone was counted only a few times. J is TRBJ2-3 and V is TRBV7-2, with 11 nucleotides matching TRBD2. CDR1 SGHTA and CDR2 FQGNSA come from the germline V gene. The V segment lost 6 bases and the J segment 11 bases; nucleotides outside the gene matches: 13. The CDR3 extends over 15 amino acids. DNA for the CDR3: TGTGCCAGCAGTGCCCTAGCGGGAGGTCCAGGAAAGCAGTATTTT. Residues: CASSALAGGPGKQYF. The variable domain in full, completed from reference TRBV7-2 and TRBJ2-3, reads GAGVSQSPSNKVTEKGKDVELRCDPISGHTALYWYRQSLGQGLEFLIYFQGNSAPDKSGLPSDRFSAERTGGSVSTLTIQRTQQEDSAVYLCASSALAGGPGKQYFGPGTRLTVL.

The chain employs TRBV9 and TRBJ2-7; D is ambiguous. V was pared by 0 bases and J by 5 bases, with 12 bases between. The CDR3 sequence is 14 residues long. Germline V gene lookup returns CDR1 SGDLS and CDR2 YYNGEE. Written as DNA, the CDR3 is TGTGCCAGCAGCGTAGGCCGCCCCCTCGACGAGCAGTACTTC. This codes for CASSVGRPLDEQYF. Variable domain in full (rest from reference TRBV9 and TRBJ2-7): DSGVTQTPKHLITATGQRVTLRCSPRSGDLSVYWYQQSLDQGLQFLIQYYNGEERAKGNILERFSAQQFPDLHSELNLSSLELGDSALYFCASSVGRPLDEQYFGPGTRLTVT.

This chain connects TRBV7-8 to TRBJ2-1, with 8 bases lining up with TRBD2. Trimming took 5 bases from V and 8 from J; bases not matched to a gene: 11. Per the germline V gene, CDR1 is SGHVS and CDR2 is FQNEAQ. The CDR3 loop spans 15 amino acids. CDR3 sequence: CASSRAAGGVYEQFF. The CDR3 coding sequence is TGTGCCAGCAGCCGCGCGGCGGGAGGAGTCTATGAGCAGTTCTTC.

J is TRBJ1-2 and V is TRBV7-9; no definite D call. V was shortened by 1 base and J by 6 bases, with 12 bases between the two germline ends. Germline values: CDR1 SEHNR, CDR2 FQNEAQ (reference sequence). The CDR3 loop spans 14 amino acids. DNA of the CDR3: TGTGCCAGCAGCTTAGGTGTGCAGTACCATGGCTACACCTTC. Its translation: CASSLGVQYHGYTF.

The chain is built from TRBV18 and TRBJ1-1; the D is unclear. V lost 3 bases to trimming and J lost 1 base, with 9 bases between them. The CDR3 has 14 amino acids. CDR1 and CDR2 (germline): KGHSH, LQKENI. The CDR3 sequence: CASSPLTKNTEAFF. CDR3 DNA: TGTGCCAGCTCACCTCTGACCAAGAACACTGAAGCTTTCTTT.

This clone has only one observation. This chain connects TRBV5-6 to TRBJ1-2; D gene uncertain. V lost 0 bases and J lost 9, with 15 bases in between. The germline gives CDR1 SGHDT, CDR2 YYEEEE. This CDR3 has 14 amino acids. In DNA, the CDR3 is TGTGCCAGCAGCTTGGATGCATCCCCTAGGCGCTACACCTTC. Its translation: CASSLDASPRRYTF.

This sequence joins TRBV11-2 and TRBJ1-1, with D possibly being TRBD1 (5 bases). Germline V CDR1 and CDR2: SGHAT, FQNNGV. CDR3 size: 11 residues. V lost 1 base and J 11 bases, leaving 8 bases between the germline ends. The chain's CDR3 is CASSLAGLAFF. In DNA, the CDR3 is TGTGCCAGCAGCTTAGCAGGGTTGGCTTTCTTT. The complete variable domain, with remaining parts taken from reference TRBV11-2 and TRBJ1-1, reads EAGVAQSPRYKIIEKRQSVAFWCNPISGHATLYWYQQILGQGPKLLIQFQNNGVVDDSQLPKDRFSAERLKGVDSTLKIQPAKLEDSAVYLCASSLAGLAFFGQGTRLTVV.

The CDR3 DNA follows: TGCGCCAGCAGCTTGGTTAGAACCGGGACAGCGACCTACAATGAGCAGTTCTTC. Protein: CASSLVRTGTATYNEQFF. The chain couples TRBV5-1 to TRBJ2-1, with 7 nucleotides matching TRBD1. The germline gives CDR1 SGHRS, CDR2 YFSETQ. The J segment lost 2 bases and the V segment lost 0 bases, leaving 11 bases of the junction unmatched. The CDR3 totals 18 residues.

The chain has TRBV6-1 and TRBJ2-7; D is ambiguous. CDR1 and CDR2 from the germline V gene are MNHNS and SASEGT. The length of the CDR3 is 12 residues. V was pared by 4 bases and J by 9 bases, with 13 bases between. Here the CDR3 reads CASSGWQVWQYF. DNA for the CDR3: TGTGCCAGCAGTGGATGGCAGGTGTGGCAGTACTTC.

The genes are TRBV27 and TRBJ2-5; D remains ambiguous. V was cut by 4 bases and J by 1 base, with 16 bases left in between. The germline V gene encodes CDR1 MNHEY and CDR2 SMNVEV (reference sequence). CDR3 length equals 16 residues. CDR3 protein: CASSSTTRQIQETQYF. The DNA of the CDR3 is TGTGCCAGCAGTTCGACCACGAGACAAATCCAAGAGACCCAGTACTTC.

The gene calls are TRBV5-1 and TRBJ1-1; D uncertain. The CDR3 is made up of 12 amino acids. CDR1 SGHRS and CDR2 YFSETQ come from the germline V gene. Trimming pared 5 bases from V and 4 bases from J, leaving 9 bases between. The CDR3 is CASRDRSTEAFF. The CDR3 DNA sequence: TGCGCCAGCAGGGATCGGAGCACTGAAGCTTTCTTT.

This clone was counted only a few times. This sample includes further DNA sequences coding for the same CDR3. CDR3 sequence: CASSLGDQPQHF. CDR3 coding DNA: TGTGCCAGCAGCTTAGGGGATCAGCCCCAGCATTTT. V usage is TRBV5-6 and J usage is TRBJ1-5, with D perhaps matching TRBD1 (5 bases). Germline V gene sequence: CDR1 SGHDT, CDR2 YYEEEE. The CDR3 sequence is 12 residues long. The germline V and J ends were trimmed by 2 bases and 5 bases, with 5 bases remaining between them. Full variable domain (remainder filled in from reference TRBV5-6 and TRBJ1-5): DAGVTQSPTHLIKTRGQQVTLRCSPKSGHDTVSWYQQALGQGPQFIFQYYEEEERQRGNFPDRFSGHQFPNYSSELNVNALLLGDSALYLCASSLGDQPQHFGDGTRLSIL.

The chain joins TRBV2 to TRBJ2-3, with 12 bases fitting TRBD2. Germline V gene sequence: CDR1 SNHLY, CDR2 FYNNEI. J was trimmed by 0 bases and V by 6 bases; bases with no gene match: 4. This CDR3 comprises 16 residues. CDR3 in DNA: TGTGCCAGCAGAAGGACTAGCGGGGCCAGCACAGATACGCAGTATTTT. Translated, it gives CASRRTSGASTDTQYF.

The J gene is TRBJ2-1, the V gene TRBV18; TRBD2 matches at 10 bases. Germline V gives CDR1 KGHSH, CDR2 LQKENI. This CDR3 region has 16 residues. J was trimmed by 10 bases and V by 6 bases; bases with no gene match: 15. The CDR3 DNA reads as TGTGCCAGCTCGCCGACGGTCCTAGCGGGGGAACGAGAGCAGTTCTTC. This codes for CASSPTVLAGEREQFF.

This chain links TRBV6-1 with TRBJ1-2; no clear D gene. The germline V and J ends were trimmed by 7 bases and 8 bases, with 20 bases remaining between them. Germline CDR1 MNHNS, CDR2 SASEGT. The CDR3 runs to 14 residues. This CDR3 is CASILSDPFEGYTF. As DNA, the CDR3 is TGTGCCAGCATTTTGAGCGACCCTTTTGAGGGCTACACCTTC.

The CDR3 DNA reads as TGCGCCAGCAGCCAAGAGGGGGGGGACTATGGCTACACCTTC. This gives the protein CASSQEGGDYGYTF. The chain couples TRBV4-1 to TRBJ1-2, with D possibly being TRBD1 (5 bases). V shed 0 bases and J shed 3 bases, with 8 bases lying between them. The length of the CDR3 is 14 residues. Germline CDR1 is MGHRA and CDR2 is YSYEKL.

The chain is built from TRBV5-1 and TRBJ1-1; D is unclear. The CDR3 is 15 residues long. V lost 0 bases and J lost 2, with 11 bases in between. Germline CDR1 reads SGHRS; CDR2 reads YFSETQ. The CDR3 coding sequence is TGCGCCAGCAGCTTGGCCTCTGGTCCCAACACTGAAGCTTTCTTT. This codes for CASSLASGPNTEAFF.

The V and J genes are TRBV5-1 and TRBJ2-7; 11 nucleotides align to TRBD2. Losses at the gene ends were 1 base for V and 8 bases for J; bases not matched to a gene: 5. Germline V gives CDR1 SGHRS, CDR2 YFSETQ. The CDR3 length is 14 residues. The CDR3, as DNA: TGCGCCAGCAGCTTGACTAGCGGGAGATTACAGCAGTACTTC. It encodes CASSLTSGRLQQYF.